Listed below are T cell receptor beta chains from one sample, sequenced in a study of Ad26.COV2.S vaccination and SARS-CoV-2 variants. Profiled with immunoSEQ multiplex PCR; TCRdb holds only in-frame clones, not every one. Seen here are approximately 340,000 clones, roughly 84% observed once, and the top ten hold 3.3%. This sample comprised peripheral blood, obtained in a trial of Ad26.COV2.S vaccine versus placebo. The receptor source for this set is a person aged 18-65 years who received the Ad26.COV2.S COVID-19 vaccine or a placebo. CDR3s include the opening cysteine and the closing phenylalanine or tryptophan. Fields, in order: D gene, V gene, clone size, J gene, CDR3 protein, CDR3 DNA. The D gene is left open where the match is weak. Size is stated for part of the rows, as once, few or many counts, or as a class when the clone is expanded.

-,TRBV2,-,TRBJ2-5,CASRGQETQYF,TGTGCCAGCCGGGGGCAGGAGACCCAGTACTTC
-,TRBV28,few,TRBJ2-7,CASSLQTREQYF,TGTGCCAGCAGTTTACAGACACGCGAGCAGTACTTC
TRBD1,TRBV19,-,TRBJ1-1,CASSIGDREAFF,TGTGCCAGTAGTATAGGGGACAGGGAAGCTTTCTTT
-,TRBV5-6,-,TRBJ1-4,CASSWGHLNEKLFF,TGTGCCAGCAGCTGGGGACACCTTAATGAAAAACTGTTTTTT
TRBD1,TRBV5-1,once,TRBJ1-1,CASSLGQPTEAFF,TGCGCCAGCAGCCTGGGACAGCCCACTGAAGCTTTCTTT
TRBD1,TRBV29-1,-,TRBJ1-1,CSVEGQKRPRTEAFF,TGCAGCGTTGAGGGACAGAAAAGGCCCCGCACTGAAGCTTTCTTT
TRBD1,TRBV3-1/TRBV3-2,-,TRBJ1-1,CASSQAGTVNTEAFF,TGTGCCAGCAGCCAAGCCGGGACAGTGAACACTGAAGCTTTCTTT
-,TRBV7-6,-,TRBJ1-1,CASSTQGNTEAFF,TGTGCCAGCAGCACACAGGGTAACACTGAAGCTTTCTTT
TRBD2,TRBV19,-,TRBJ2-1,CASSILSGGAMPREQFF,TGTGCCAGTAGTATTCTGAGCGGGGGGGCCATGCCCCGGGAGCAGTTCTTC
-,TRBV7-2,few,TRBJ2-3,CASNTRTDTQYF,TGTGCCAGCAACACTAGGACAGATACGCAGTATTTT
TRBD1,TRBV19,-,TRBJ1-1,CASSSEQGLGAFF,TGTGCCAGTAGTAGTGAACAGGGGCTAGGAGCTTTCTTT
-,TRBV9,-,TRBJ1-1,CASSVSRGTEAFF,TGTGCCAGCAGCGTAAGTCGGGGGACTGAAGCTTTCTTT
TRBD1,TRBV6-2/TRBV6-3,-,TRBJ2-3,CASSDRGRHTDTQYF,TGTGCCAGCAGCGACAGGGGGCGTCACACAGATACGCAGTATTTT
-,TRBV10-1,-,TRBJ2-3,CASSDPAEGADTQYF,TGCGCCAGCAGTGACCCCGCGGAGGGGGCCGATACGCAGTATTTT
TRBD2,TRBV27,-,TRBJ2-1,CASTQRGGGEQFF,TGTGCCAGCACCCAGCGGGGGGGTGGTGAGCAGTTCTTC
-,TRBV9,-,TRBJ1-2,CASSVTGRLGYTF,TGTGCCAGCAGCGTAACAGGGAGGTTGGGCTACACCTTC
-,TRBV5-4,-,TRBJ2-1,CASSLAGYRLHYNEQFF,TGTGCCAGCAGCTTGGCCGGGTATCGCCTACACTACAATGAGCAGTTCTTC
-,TRBV9,-,TRBJ2-1,CASSTRQESYNEQFF,TGTGCCAGCAGCACCCGACAGGAGTCCTACAATGAGCAGTTCTTC
-,TRBV18,-,TRBJ1-1,CASSSQVVEGTEAFF,TGTGCCAGCTCGTCACAGGTGGTGGAGGGCACTGAAGCTTTCTTT
-,TRBV5-4,-,TRBJ2-2,CASSSGTLRNTGELFF,TGTGCCAGCAGCTCGGGAACCCTTAGAAACACCGGGGAGCTGTTTTTT
-,TRBV10-3,few,TRBJ2-3,CAIKGAISTDTQYF,TGTGCCATCAAAGGGGCTATTAGCACAGATACGCAGTATTTT
-,TRBV7-6,once,TRBJ2-3,CASSSRTGGTDTQYF,TGTGCCAGCAGCTCTCGGACTGGGGGGACAGATACGCAGTATTTT
-,TRBV10-1,-,TRBJ2-1,CASSTSTGEQFF,TGCGCCAGCAGTACTAGCACCGGTGAGCAGTTCTTC
TRBD1,TRBV11-2,-,TRBJ2-3,CASSAGGWDSTDTQYF,TGTGCCAGCAGCGCAGGGGGTTGGGATAGCACAGATACGCAGTATTTT
-,TRBV13,-,TRBJ1-1,CASSSQGRVSLNTEAFF,TGTGCCAGCAGCTCCCAGGGGAGGGTATCACTGAACACTGAAGCTTTCTTT
-,TRBV9,-,TRBJ2-1,CASSVVPSQYNEQFF,TGTGCCAGCAGCGTAGTTCCCTCTCAGTACAATGAGCAGTTCTTC
TRBD2,TRBV3-1/TRBV3-2,few,TRBJ2-5,CASSQDIDLAGKYF,TGTGCCAGCAGCCAAGATATCGATCTAGCGGGGAAGTACTTC
TRBD2,TRBV5-6,-,TRBJ2-5,CASSLARASGGETQYF,TGTGCCAGCAGCTTGGCTCGGGCTAGCGGGGGGGAGACCCAGTACTTC
TRBD1,TRBV6-5,-,TRBJ2-3,CASSFPGQDTQYF,TGTGCCAGCAGTTTCCCGGGACAGGACACGCAGTATTTT
-,TRBV27,few,TRBJ1-1,CASYPGLNTEAFF,TGTGCCAGCTACCCAGGGTTGAACACTGAAGCTTTCTTT
-,TRBV3-1/TRBV3-2,-,TRBJ2-7,CASSQGAGAAYEQYF,TGTGCCAGCAGCCAAGGTGCGGGGGCCGCCTACGAGCAGTACTTC
TRBD2,TRBV24-1,-,TRBJ2-1,CATSDPARGGHNEQFF,TGTGCCACCAGTGATCCCGCTCGGGGGGGCCACAATGAGCAGTTCTTC
-,TRBV6-5,-,TRBJ2-2,CASSPGWEHTGELFF,TGTGCCAGCAGTCCGGGGTGGGAGCACACCGGGGAGCTGTTTTTT
-,TRBV28,-,TRBJ1-3,CASRRGSSGNTIYF,TGTGCCAGCAGGAGGGGGAGCTCTGGAAACACCATATATTTT
-,TRBV3-1/TRBV3-2,-,TRBJ1-1,CASSPISGVTEAFF,TGTGCCAGCAGCCCCATTTCAGGGGTCACTGAAGCTTTCTTT
-,TRBV7-2,-,TRBJ2-5,CASSLDYPGGVTGKTQYF,TGTGCCAGCAGCTTAGATTATCCGGGCGGGGTTACTGGGAAGACCCAGTACTTC
TRBD2,TRBV4-3,-,TRBJ2-1,CASSQYAGGGEQFF,TGCGCCAGCAGCCAATATGCGGGGGGTGGGGAGCAGTTCTTC
-,TRBV5-4,-,TRBJ1-2,CASSLGGSDVGYTF,TGTGCCAGCAGCTTGGGGGGTTCTGACGTCGGCTACACCTTC
-,TRBV6-5,-,TRBJ2-1,CASTSGGPYNEQFF,TGTGCCAGCACGTCCGGGGGCCCCTACAATGAGCAGTTCTTC
TRBD1,TRBV2,-,TRBJ2-7,CAAKRQGHEQYF,TGTGCGGCGAAGAGACAGGGCCACGAGCAGTACTTC
TRBD2,TRBV30,-,TRBJ2-1,CAWSLLASRFF,TGTGCCTGGAGTCTACTAGCGTCTAGGTTCTTC
TRBD2,TRBV7-2,-,TRBJ2-2,CASSLNSGGNTGELFF,TGTGCCAGCAGTCTAAATAGCGGGGGGAACACCGGGGAGCTGTTTTTT
-,TRBV5-1,-,TRBJ1-4,CASSLDPGVDEKLFF,TGCGCCAGCAGCCTGGACCCAGGGGTCGATGAAAAACTGTTTTTT
-,TRBV19,-,TRBJ2-7,CAPCPYEQYF,TGTGCTCCATGTCCCTACGAGCAGTACTTC
-,TRBV14,few,TRBJ1-2,CASSHEGLGSYGYTF,TGTGCCAGCAGCCATGAGGGGCTCGGGAGCTATGGCTACACCTTC
-,TRBV28,-,TRBJ2-3,CASSPPFSTDTQYF,TGTGCCAGCAGTCCCCCCTTCAGCACAGATACGCAGTATTTT
-,TRBV2,-,TRBJ1-5,CASSDGRGNQPQHF,TGTGCCAGCAGTGACGGTCGGGGCAATCAGCCCCAGCATTTT
TRBD2,TRBV19,-,TRBJ2-7,CASSIFAGGVNEQYF,TGTGCCAGTAGTATTTTCGCGGGAGGGGTCAACGAGCAGTACTTC
-,TRBV30,-,TRBJ2-7,CAWSVRNTAYEQYF,TGTGCCTGGAGTGTACGGAACACCGCCTACGAGCAGTACTTC
-,TRBV14,-,TRBJ1-1,CASSQNRASNTEAFF,TGTGCCAGCAGCCAAAACAGGGCCTCGAACACTGAAGCTTTCTTT
TRBD1,TRBV6-4,-,TRBJ2-2,CASRPQGENTGELFF,TGTGCCAGCAGACCCCAGGGGGAGAACACCGGGGAGCTGTTTTTT
-,TRBV10-2,-,TRBJ2-7,CASSDGGESTYEQYF,TGCGCCAGCAGTGATGGAGGCGAGTCTACCTACGAGCAGTACTTC
-,TRBV5-1,-,TRBJ2-2,CASSQTGQGNTGELFF,TGCGCCAGCAGCCAGACCGGCCAGGGGAACACCGGGGAGCTGTTTTTT
-,TRBV6-5,-,TRBJ1-1,CASSYSTGSMNTEAFF,TGTGCCAGCAGTTACTCGACGGGGAGTATGAACACTGAAGCTTTCTTT
TRBD1,TRBV19,-,TRBJ1-1,CASGGQGEFSEAFF,TGTGCCAGTGGGGGACAGGGGGAATTTTCTGAAGCTTTCTTT
TRBD2,TRBV3-1/TRBV3-2,-,TRBJ2-7,CASGLAGGWEQYF,TGTGCCAGCGGTCTAGCGGGAGGGTGGGAGCAGTACTTC
-,TRBV4-1,-,TRBJ2-3,CASRNTGQGTDTQYF,TGCGCCAGCAGGAATACGGGGCAGGGCACAGATACGCAGTATTTT
-,TRBV6-5,-,TRBJ1-1,CASSYQSVTEAFF,TGTGCCAGCAGTTACCAATCTGTCACTGAAGCTTTCTTT
-,TRBV9,-,TRBJ1-1,CASSVGSVTEAFF,TGTGCCAGCAGCGTAGGGTCGGTCACTGAAGCTTTCTTT